This record covers a single T cell receptor (beta chain). Generated by immunoSEQ multiplex PCR, the TCRdb table keeps only in-frame clones and is missing some. This sample has some 760,000 clones, with approximately 85% found just once. The length of the CDR3 is 20 residues. The V gene's germline CDR1 is MGHRA and CDR2 YSYEKL. The V segment lost 1 base and the J segment 6 bases; nucleotides outside the gene matches: 21. This sample stems from a study of shared T cell receptors in the human thymus. The sample also formed part of further work on human thymus T cells.

The clonotype was recovered from a girl under three years old with a congenital heart defect. Specimen: thymocytes. The rearrangement links TRBV4-1 to TRBJ2-1, with 7 bases identical to TRBD1. CDR3 region: CASSQGNHHFDRDPSNEQFF. CDR3 DNA sequence: TGCGCCAGCAGCCAAGGAAACCACCACTTCGACAGGGATCCGAGCAATGAGCAGTTCTTC.